Below are 30 T cell receptor beta chains sequenced from a single sample in a study of glioma-infiltrating T cells after dendritic cell vaccination. Libraries were prepared by immunoSEQ multiplex PCR; TCRdb keeps only in-frame clonotypes and omits some of them. Here the sample spans more than 95,000 clones, roughly 89% being singletons. The sample's time point: after dendritic cell vaccination, including at tumor progression/relapse. The material sequenced was blood, taken after dendritic cell vaccination. The receptors stem from a human donor with glioblastoma.

J is TRBJ1-3 and V is TRBV7-9; TRBD1 matches at 9 bases. The trim removed 5 bases at V and 3 bases at J, leaving 5 bases unmatched. The CDR3 runs 15 residues. CDR1 and CDR2 (germline): SEHNR, FQNEAQ (reference sequence). CDR3 sequence reads: CASSPWTGVGNTIYF. The CDR3 bases are TGTGCCAGCAGCCCCTGGACAGGGGTTGGAAACACCATATATTTT. Full variable domain (missing parts from reference TRBV7-9 and TRBJ1-3): DTGVSQNPRHKITKRGQNVTFRCDPISEHNRLYWYRQTLGQGPEFLTYFQNEAQLEKSRLLSDRFSAERPKGSFSTLEIQRTEQGDSAMYLCASSPWTGVGNTIYFGEGSWLTVV.

CDR3 sequence: CASSLGTSTEAFF. In nucleotides, the CDR3 is TGTGCCAGCAGCTTGGGGACATCCACTGAAGCTTTCTTT. The V gene is TRBV11-3, the J gene TRBJ1-1, with TRBD1 as a possible D gene (6 bases). Germline V gene data show CDR1 as SGHNT and CDR2 as YENEEA. The CDR3 has 13 amino acids. V lost 3 bases and J 4 bases, leaving 9 bases between the germline ends.

The chain is built from TRBV19 and TRBJ1-5; no clear D gene. The CDR3 runs 15 residues. CDR1 is LNHDA and CDR2 is SQIVND in the germline V gene (reference sequence). The V end was cut by 6 bases, the J end by 5 bases, with 17 bases between. The CDR3 protein is CASRPSGSLYQPQHF. The CDR3 DNA follows: TGTGCCAGTAGGCCATCCGGGAGTCTTTATCAGCCCCAGCATTTT.

This clone was found once. The V and J genes are TRBV4-2 and TRBJ2-5; 11 nucleotides line up with TRBD2. This CDR3 region has 16 residues. Losses at the gene ends were 0 bases for V and 4 bases for J; bases not matched to a gene: 4. Per germline, CDR1 LGHNA and CDR2 YNFKEQ. CDR3 coding DNA: TGTGCCAGCAGCCAAGATGTAACTAGCGGGGGAGAGACCCAGTACTTC. Translation gives CASSQDVTSGGETQYF.

The gene calls are TRBV5-1 and TRBJ1-1; 7 bases are shared with TRBD1. The length of the CDR3 is 15 residues. Looked up from germline, CDR1 is SGHRS and CDR2 is YFSETQ. Trimming removed 2 bases from V and 1 base from J; junction bases left unmatched: 5. The CDR3 region is CASSLTGEANTEAFF. The CDR3, as DNA: TGCGCCAGCAGCTTAACAGGGGAGGCGAACACTGAAGCTTTCTTT.

The table lists this clone with a count of one. This chain uses TRBV6-5 with TRBJ1-5, with 10 bases lining up with TRBD1. The CDR3 runs 14 residues. V shed 6 bases, J shed 5 bases, and the junction held 4 bases outside the gene matches. The germline V gene has CDR1 MNHEY and CDR2 SVGAGI. The CDR3 loop reads CASSRQGAHQPQHF. CDR3 nucleotides: TGTGCCAGCAGCAGACAGGGGGCGCATCAGCCCCAGCATTTT.

The rearrangement joins TRBV7-2 to TRBJ1-5; D gene unclear. V was shortened by 2 bases and J by 1 base, with 3 bases between the two germline ends. This CDR3 has 13 residues. From germline, CDR1 is SGHTA and CDR2 FQGNSA. CDR3 loop: CASSLRSNQPQHF. CDR3 DNA sequence: TGTGCCAGCAGCTTACGGAGCAATCAGCCCCAGCATTTT.

This chain links TRBV7-8 with TRBJ1-5; D might be TRBD1 (5 bases). Trimming took off 8 bases at V and 1 base at J, with 12 bases between the two ends. Germline CDR1 reads SGHVS; CDR2 reads FQNEAQ. The CDR3 has 14 residues. The CDR3 sequence: CASAETESNQPQHF. CDR3 DNA: TGTGCCAGCGCGGAGACAGAGAGCAATCAGCCCCAGCATTTT.

The chain has TRBV11-2 and TRBJ2-5; weak D call: TRBD1 (5 bases). V shed 5 bases and J shed 1 base, with 17 bases lying between them. The CDR3 is made up of 16 amino acids. Germline lookup yields CDR1 SGHAT and CDR2 FQNNGV. CDR3 in amino acids: CASSTVQGDPQETQYF. In DNA, the CDR3 is TGTGCCAGCAGCACGGTCCAGGGTGACCCCCAAGAGACCCAGTACTTC.

This clone was counted a few times. This chain joins TRBV27 and TRBJ1-2; D remains unclear. V lost 2 bases and J 3 bases, leaving 7 bases between the germline ends. There are 13 residues in the CDR3. Germline CDR1 is MNHEY and CDR2 is SMNVEV (reference sequence). CDR3 region: CASSLRTDYGYTF. For the CDR3, the DNA is TGTGCCAGCAGTTTACGAACAGACTATGGCTACACCTTC.

The chain combines TRBV5-3 with TRBJ1-3; 7 bases map to TRBD1. TRBV5-3 is treated as an ORF (open reading frame) with a function not yet certain. V was clipped by 7 bases and J by 2 bases; unmatched bases: 3. This CDR3 spans 13 amino acids. CDR3 bases: TGTGCCAGAGAGACAGGGACTGGAAACACCATATATTTT. It encodes CARETGTGNTIYF.

The V call is TRBV19, the J call TRBJ2-3; D perhaps matches TRBD2 (6 bases). V was trimmed by 7 bases and J by 6 bases, leaving 23 bases between them. The CDR3 covers 16 residues. Germline CDR1 LNHDA, CDR2 SQIVND (reference sequence). CDR3 DNA: TGTGCCAGTACCGAAGCCCCTAGCGCGGGGTCCGATACGCAGTATTTT. Amino acids: CASTEAPSAGSDTQYF.

The rearrangement uses TRBV6-4 and TRBJ1-2, with D unresolved. Germline lookup yields CDR1 MRHNA and CDR2 SNTAGT. Trimming pared 5 bases from V and 0 bases from J, leaving 13 bases between. This CDR3 contains 15 residues. CDR3 coding DNA: TGTGCCAGCAGTCCCTCCATGGGCACTAACTATGGCTACACCTTC. Its translation is CASSPSMGTNYGYTF.

The chain couples TRBV11-2 to TRBJ2-1, with 9 positions matching TRBD2. Germline CDR1 is SGHAT and CDR2 is FQNNGV. The CDR3 extends over 17 amino acids. The ends lost 6 bases at V and 6 bases at J; junction bases unmatched: 15. In DNA form, the CDR3 reads TGTGCCAGCAGAGAGGGGGATCTAGCGGGACGTCGCAATGAGCAGTTCTTC. Translation: CASREGDLAGRRNEQFF.

Turning to this clone: Other nucleotide sequences in the sample specify the same CDR3. DNA of the CDR3: TGTGCCAGCAGTCAGACAGGGGTCGGGCAGCCCCAGCATTTT. Translation gives CASSQTGVGQPQHF. The chain uses TRBV6-5 and TRBJ1-5, with TRBD1 matching 8 bases. Germline assignment: CDR1 MNHEY and CDR2 SVGAGI. J gave up 7 bases and V 5 bases, and 7 bases lay outside the gene matches. The CDR3 has 14 residues.

The gene calls are TRBV5-4 and TRBJ2-2; TRBD1 matches 8 bases. CDR1 is SGHNT, CDR2 YYREEE, per germline (reference sequence). V lost 0 bases and J lost 6; bases outside the gene matches: 1. The CDR3 is 14 amino acids. The CDR3 bases are TGTGCCAGCAGCTTGGAACAGGGGGCCGGGGAGCTGTTTTTT. Translation: CASSLEQGAGELFF.

The CDR3 region is CASSLDWATDTQYF. As DNA, the CDR3 is TGTGCCAGTAGCCTCGATTGGGCCACAGATACGCAGTATTTT. The chain couples TRBV19 to TRBJ2-3; D gene unclear. Between the trimmed V and J ends, which lost 6 bases and 2 bases, there was a span of 12 bases. The germline V gene has CDR1 LNHDA and CDR2 SQIVND (reference sequence). This CDR3 region has 14 residues.

The CDR3 here is CASSMRAREGADTQYF. The CDR3 coding sequence is TGTGCCAGTAGTATGCGGGCGCGGGAGGGTGCAGATACGCAGTATTTT. This chain links TRBV19 with TRBJ2-3; 9 nucleotides line up with TRBD2. Germline V gene lookup returns CDR1 LNHDA and CDR2 SQIVND (reference sequence). The CDR3 has 16 residues. J gave up 4 bases and V 3 bases, and 8 bases lay outside the gene matches.

This chain connects TRBV5-1 to TRBJ2-5; 11 bases align to TRBD1. Germline lookup yields CDR1 SGHRS and CDR2 YFSETQ. The CDR3 totals 15 residues. V was clipped by 4 bases and J by 6 bases; unmatched bases: 8. The CDR3 DNA reads as TGCGCCAGCAGCACCGGACAGGGGGCAGGAAAGACCCAGTACTTC. As protein: CASSTGQGAGKTQYF.

The chain couples TRBV30 to TRBJ1-5, with 7 nucleotides matching TRBD1. V shed 5 bases and J 2 bases; nucleotides not matched to a gene: 6. CDR1 and CDR2 (germline): GTSNPN, SVGIG (reference sequence). The CDR3 runs to 14 residues. The CDR3 loop is CAWAHGTGNQPQHF. The CDR3 DNA reads as TGTGCCTGGGCCCACGGGACAGGCAATCAGCCCCAGCATTTT.

The rearrangement uses TRBV2 and TRBJ1-2; 8 nucleotides line up with TRBD1. V trimming: 6 bases; J trimming: 8 bases; junction bases outside the gene matches: 8. Germline-derived CDR1 and CDR2 are SNHLY and FYNNEI. The CDR3 consists of 13 residues. In DNA, the CDR3 is TGTGCCAGCAGGTGGACAGGGCTCTTAGGCTACACCTTC. This codes for CASRWTGLLGYTF.

V gene TRBV25-1 combines with J gene TRBJ1-2, with D perhaps matching TRBD1 (5 bases). CDR1 and CDR2 (germline): MGHDK, SYGVNS. Trimming stripped 4 bases from V and 8 bases from J, with 14 bases between. CDR3 size: 13 residues. CDR3 loop: CASSGFGTHGYTF. In DNA, the CDR3 is TGTGCCAGCAGTGGATTCGGGACTCACGGCTACACCTTC.

The rearrangement links TRBV9 to TRBJ1-3; 8 nucleotides agree with TRBD1. This CDR3 has 14 residues. V was pared by 1 base and J by 5 bases, with 2 bases of the junction left unmatched. The V gene's germline CDR1 is SGDLS and CDR2 YYNGEE. The CDR3 nucleotides are TGTGCCAGCAGCGTAACAGGGGGAAGAAACACCATATATTTT. Translation gives CASSVTGGRNTIYF.

The rearrangement links TRBV20-1 to TRBJ1-3; D remains ambiguous. With 5 bases removed from V and 4 bases from J, the gap between germline ends came to 6 bases. Germline-derived CDR1 and CDR2 are DFQATT and SNEGSKA (reference sequence). This CDR3 is 11 amino acids long. CDR3 DNA sequence: TGCAGTGCTCAGAGGGGAAACACCATATATTTT. This codes for CSAQRGNTIYF.

This clone was seen once. The chain employs TRBV10-3 and TRBJ2-6, with D uncertain. V was pared by 3 bases and J by 2 bases, with 8 bases between. This CDR3 spans 15 amino acids. Per germline, CDR1 ENHRY and CDR2 SYGVKD. The CDR3 reads CAISEGGAGANVLTF. CDR3 DNA sequence: TGTGCCATCAGTGAAGGCGGAGCTGGGGCCAACGTCCTGACTTTC.

The J gene is TRBJ1-6, the V gene TRBV15, with D maybe TRBD1 (6 bases). This CDR3 has 14 amino acids. Germline V lookup: CDR1 LNHNV, CDR2 YYDKDF (reference sequence). V shed 0 bases and J shed 10 bases, with 10 bases lying between them. Here the CDR3 reads CATSRETGLSPLHF. The CDR3 DNA sequence: TGTGCCACCAGCAGAGAAACAGGGCTCTCACCCCTCCACTTT.

This chain joins TRBV29-1 and TRBJ2-3, with TRBD2 identical over 7 bases. The CDR3 contains 15 residues. The V gene's germline CDR1 is SQVTM and CDR2 ANQGSEA. Trimming at V came to 3 bases and at J to 4 bases, leaving 10 bases not matched to a gene. This CDR3 is CSVDMGREMSDTQYF. DNA of the CDR3: TGCAGCGTTGATATGGGGCGGGAGATGTCAGATACGCAGTATTTT.

The rearrangement joins TRBV4-2 to TRBJ1-2; D not resolved. There are 14 residues in the CDR3. Germline CDR1 is LGHNA and CDR2 is YNFKEQ. V was shortened by 1 base and J by 4 bases, with 10 bases between the two germline ends. In nucleotides, the CDR3 is TGTGCCAGCAGCCAAGGGCCAGGAACCTATGGCTACACCTTC. Amino acid sequence: CASSQGPGTYGYTF.

The chain couples TRBV4-1 to TRBJ2-1; 11 bases are a match to TRBD1. The CDR3 spans 17 residues. Germline V CDR1 and CDR2: MGHRA, YSYEKL. V lost 0 bases to trimming and J lost 6 bases; unmatched junction nucleotides: 7. CDR3 in DNA: TGCGCCAGCAGCCAAGATCGGACAGGGGGCTTCGGCAATGAGCAGTTCTTC. This gives the protein CASSQDRTGGFGNEQFF.

The chain combines TRBV7-6 with TRBJ2-5; 9 bases fit TRBD2. Germline V gene data show CDR1 as SGHVS and CDR2 as FNYEAQ. V lost 1 base, J lost 2 bases, and 5 bases stayed unmatched. The CDR3 contains 16 residues. The CDR3 here is CASSLGSSGVQETQYF. The CDR3 coding sequence is TGTGCCAGCAGCTTAGGGTCTAGCGGGGTGCAAGAGACCCAGTACTTC. Variable domain in full (rest from reference TRBV7-6 and TRBJ2-5): GAGVSQSPRYKVTKRGQDVALRCDPISGHVSLYWYRQALGQGPEFLTYFNYEAQQDKSGLPNDRFSAERPEGSISTLTIQRTEQRDSAMYRCASSLGSSGVQETQYFGPGTRLLVL.